A single sample is the source of the 15 T cell receptor beta chains below, sequenced in a study of response to subunit inactivated influenza vaccine (dated 2018 in TCRdb). The receptor library was made with RT-PCR. Sequencer: Illumina HiSeq 2500. Through fastp at Q25 and MiXCR, TCRdb rebuilt clones from the public reads, retaining in-frame beta chains. CDR3 protein sequences are deduplicated, and each keeps its most common genes and DNA. The sample records fewer than 400,000 distinct CDR3 sequences, 20% to 25% of which are singletons. 10% to 13% of the sample is taken by the ten largest. The sequencing used PBMCs from blood, collected approximately 20 months after vaccination. These receptors were taken from a man aged 45 to 75 who received an inactivated influenza vaccine. Donor details come from another sample of the same person, matched by shared clones.

This sequence joins TRBV11-2 and TRBJ2-7; D uncertain. The germline gives CDR1 SGHAT, CDR2 FQNNGV. This CDR3 contains 13 residues. V was cut by 2 bases and J by 0 bases, with 5 bases left in between. The CDR3 is CASSLSSSYEQYF. The CDR3 region has the DNA TGTGCCAGCAGCTTAAGTTCCTCCTACGAGCAGTACTTC.

This clonotype was detected only a few times. The rearrangement joins TRBV7-9 to TRBJ1-2; TRBD1 might be the D (5 bases). Germline CDR1 SEHNR, CDR2 FQNEAQ (reference sequence). The CDR3 length is 12 residues. The germline V and J ends were trimmed by 3 bases and 12 bases, with 14 bases remaining between them. The CDR3 region is CASSFVQGLDTF. CDR3 sequence (DNA): TGTGCCAGCAGCTTTGTGCAGGGTCTCGACACCTTC.

This clonotype was detected many times. The chain links TRBV4-3 to TRBJ1-4; TRBD1 might be the D (5 bases). This CDR3 comprises 14 residues. CDR1 and CDR2 from the germline V gene are LGHNA and YSLEER. The V and J ends lost 4 bases and 8 bases respectively, with 14 bases between them. The CDR3 region is CASSLRVGGEKLFF. CDR3 in DNA: TGCGCCAGCAGCCTACGAGTCGGGGGGGAAAAACTGTTTTTT.

V is TRBV7-2 and J is TRBJ1-1, with D unresolved. This CDR3 has 13 residues. The germline V and J ends were trimmed by 1 base and 4 bases, with 7 bases remaining between them. Germline CDR1 is SGHTA and CDR2 is FQGNSA. CDR3 in DNA: TGTGCCAGCAGCTTAGATCTGCCCACTGAAGCTTTCTTT. The encoded protein is CASSLDLPTEAFF.

This chain uses TRBV28 with TRBJ1-1; maybe TRBD1 (6 bases). The ends were cut back, 8 bases at V and 1 base at J, with 17 bases in the middle. This CDR3 comprises 15 residues. Germline CDR1 and CDR2: MDHEN and SYDVKM. The CDR3 sequence: CASGTGTSRNTEAFF. CDR3 nucleotides: TGTGCCAGCGGAACCGGGACATCCCGGAACACTGAAGCTTTCTTT.

A remark on this clonotype: This may be a read error, as it is one base from a much larger clone. The chain couples TRBV12-3 or TRBV12-4 to TRBJ2-3; no clear D. The CDR3 consists of 12 residues. V lost 5 bases and J lost 2, with 5 bases in between. CDR3 amino acids: CASSHITDTQYF. The CDR3, as DNA: TGTGCCAGCAGTCACATCACAGATACGCAGTATTTT.

V gene TRBV29-1 combines with J gene TRBJ2-5; TRBD2 matches 7 bases. The CDR3 length is 14 residues. In germline, CDR1 is SQVTM, CDR2 ANQGSEA. J gave up 3 bases and V 6 bases, and 10 bases lay outside the gene matches. Written as DNA, the CDR3 is TGCAGCGTCCCGATGATTGCGGGAGAAGAGACCCAGTACTTC. As protein: CSVPMIAGEETQYF.

V gene TRBV6-1 combines with J gene TRBJ2-2; D tentatively fits TRBD1 or TRBD2 (7 bases each). The CDR3 loop spans 16 amino acids. Germline V gene lookup returns CDR1 MNHNS and CDR2 SASEGT. V lost 8 bases, J lost 5 bases, and 21 bases lay in between. For the CDR3, the DNA is TGTGCCAGCCAATCTCAGACAGGGAGGGGGACCGGGGAGCTGTTTTTT. Protein: CASQSQTGRGTGELFF.

CDR3: CASSEWRRGSGGYTF. The CDR3 DNA follows: TGTGCCAGCAGTGAATGGAGGCGGGGGTCGGGTGGCTACACCTTC. The J gene is TRBJ1-2, the V gene TRBV25-1; possibly TRBD1 for D (5 bases). In germline, CDR1 is MGHDK, CDR2 SYGVNS. V lost 1 base to trimming and J lost 7 bases, with 16 bases between them. This CDR3 is built from 15 residues.

Here the CDR3 reads CSVVSGDRRGHEQFF. The DNA of the CDR3 is TGCAGCGTAGTGTCAGGGGACAGAAGAGGCCATGAGCAGTTCTTC. J is TRBJ2-1 and V is TRBV29-1; 7 bases map to TRBD1. CDR3 size: 15 residues. CDR1 and CDR2 (germline): SQVTM, ANQGSEA. V shed 6 bases, J shed 8 bases, and the junction held 16 bases outside the gene matches.

This clonotype came up a few times. This chain joins TRBV4-2 and TRBJ2-3; a possible D gene is TRBD1 (7 bases). The CDR3 has 14 residues. Germline V gene sequence: CDR1 LGHNA, CDR2 YNFKEQ. Trimming cost V 6 bases and J 3 bases, with 13 bases left between them. CDR3 loop: CASSQQGRTDTQYF. The DNA for the CDR3 is TGTGCCAGCAGTCAACAGGGGAGGACAGATACGCAGTATTTT.

This clonotype has more than one count but fewer than ten. This chain links TRBV20-1 with TRBJ1-2; D call uncertain. The CDR3 has 17 residues. Germline V gene lookup returns CDR1 DFQATT and CDR2 SNEGSKA (reference sequence). Trimming removed 4 bases from V and 4 bases from J, with 25 bases in between. The CDR3 loop is CSATRPFWYSPAYGYTF. The CDR3 DNA reads TGCAGTGCTACGCGCCCTTTTTGGTACAGTCCGGCCTATGGCTACACCTTC.

With regard to this clonotype: The junction differs from germline at one of its ends, possibly a read error. The chain recombines TRBV4-1 with TRBJ2-5, with D tentatively TRBD2 (6 bases). The CDR3 has 14 residues. Germline values: CDR1 MGHRA, CDR2 YSYEKL. The CDR3 sequence is CASSQDGGRETEYF. CDR3 nucleotides: TGCGCCAGCAGCCAAGATGGGGGGAGAGAGACCGAGTACTTC.

This chain links TRBV5-1 with TRBJ2-2; maybe TRBD1 (6 bases). V shed 4 bases and J shed 7 bases, with 20 bases lying between them. The CDR3 extends over 16 amino acids. From germline, CDR1 is SGHRS and CDR2 YFSETQ. CDR3: CASSPRPWTESGELFF. The CDR3 DNA reads as TGCGCCAGCAGCCCCCGACCTTGGACAGAGAGCGGGGAGCTGTTTTTT.

This clonotype was seen only a few times. V and J are TRBV7-9 and TRBJ2-3; TRBD1 might be the D (6 bases). Trimming shortened V by 5 bases and J by 0 bases, and 15 bases separated the two germline ends. Per the germline V gene, CDR1 is SEHNR and CDR2 is FQNEAQ (reference sequence). This CDR3 has 16 amino acids. The CDR3 loop is CASSPTGTTSTDTQYF. The CDR3 bases are TGTGCCAGCAGCCCCACCGGGACAACTAGCACAGATACGCAGTATTTT.